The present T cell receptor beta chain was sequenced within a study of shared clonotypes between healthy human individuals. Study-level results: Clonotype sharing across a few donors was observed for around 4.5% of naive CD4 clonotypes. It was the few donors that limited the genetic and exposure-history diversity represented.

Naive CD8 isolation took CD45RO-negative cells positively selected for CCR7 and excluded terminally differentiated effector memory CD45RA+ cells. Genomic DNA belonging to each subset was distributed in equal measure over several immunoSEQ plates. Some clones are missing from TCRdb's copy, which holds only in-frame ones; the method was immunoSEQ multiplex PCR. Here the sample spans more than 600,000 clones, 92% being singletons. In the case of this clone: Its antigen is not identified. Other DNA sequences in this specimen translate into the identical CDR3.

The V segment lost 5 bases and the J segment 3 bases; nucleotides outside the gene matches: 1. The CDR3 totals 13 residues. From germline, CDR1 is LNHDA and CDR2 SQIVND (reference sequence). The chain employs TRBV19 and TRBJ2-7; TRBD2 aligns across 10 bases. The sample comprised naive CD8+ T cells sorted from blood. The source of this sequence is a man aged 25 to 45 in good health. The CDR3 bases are TGTGCCAGTAGTCCTAGCGGGGGCTACGAGCAGTACTTC. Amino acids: CASSPSGGYEQYF. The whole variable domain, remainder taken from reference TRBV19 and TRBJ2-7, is DGGITQSPKYLFRKEGQNVTLSCEQNLNHDAMYWYRQDPGQGLRLIYYSQIVNDFQKGDIAEGYSVSREKKESFPLTVTSAQKNPTAFYLCASSPSGGYEQYFGPGTRLTVT.